Listed below are T cell receptor beta chains from one sample, sequenced in a study of cytomegalovirus exposure and HLA in healthy donors. Generated by immunoSEQ multiplex PCR, the TCRdb table keeps only in-frame clones and is missing some. The table records 85,000 to 100,000 clones, about 80% of them present only once. The sequencing input was PBMCs. All receptors come from a middle-aged man in good health and CMV-seropositive. The CDR3 runs from the conserved cysteine through the conserved F or W. A D gene is named only where the DNA matches it firmly. Size values are once, few and many counts, or a class for expanded clones, and some rows have none.

TGCGCCAGCAGCCCGGGACAGACTATAGGCTACACCTTC | CASSPGQTIGYTF | . | TRBJ1-2 | TRBD1 | TRBV10-1 | 13
TGTGCCAGCAGTGAGAGGGCGGGACAGGGGGTAGATACGCAGTATTTT | CASSERAGQGVDTQYF | once | TRBJ2-3 | TRBD1 | TRBV27 | 16
TGTGCCAGCGGGGGACAGGGGGCAATCGGGGAGCTGTTTTTT | CASGGQGAIGELFF | . | TRBJ2-2 | TRBD1 | TRBV11-2 | 14
TGCGCCAGCAGCCAAGAACAGCGGGAGAACACCGGGGAGCTGTTTTTT | CASSQEQRENTGELFF | . | TRBJ2-2 | TRBD2 | TRBV4-3 | 16
TGTGCCAGCAGTTACCCCCAAGAGCCCCAGTACTTC | CASSYPQEPQYF | few | TRBJ2-5 | . | TRBV6-6 | 12
TGTGCTAGTGGTTCCGGGACAGGGAACACCGGGGAGCTGTTTTTT | CASGSGTGNTGELFF | . | TRBJ2-2 | TRBD1 | TRBV12-5 | 15
TGTGCCAGCAGTCCCTTAACCGGGACTAGCGGCTCCTACGAGCAGTACTTC | CASSPLTGTSGSYEQYF | . | TRBJ2-7 | TRBD2 | TRBV28 | 17
TGTGCCAGCAGCACCCAAGGGACAGGGGGTCGAGAGACCCAGTACTTC | CASSTQGTGGRETQYF | . | TRBJ2-5 | TRBD1 | TRBV9 | 16
TGTGCCAGCAGCCAACGGGTGGCGGGGGGCGGGGAGACCCAGTACTTC | CASSQRVAGGGETQYF | . | TRBJ2-5 | TRBD2 | TRBV11-2 | 16
TGCAGCGTTGCCGAATCAACAGGCATCCTTGGCTACGAGCAGTACTTC | CSVAESTGILGYEQYF | . | TRBJ2-7 | . | TRBV29-1 | 16
TGTGCCAGCAGAACCGAGGAGGGGCTGGCCGACTACGAGCAGTACTTC | CASRTEEGLADYEQYF | . | TRBJ2-7 | . | TRBV7-3 | 16
TGTGCCAGTAGTATAGATCCTCCGGGGATCTATGGCTACACCTTC | CASSIDPPGIYGYTF | . | TRBJ1-2 | . | TRBV19 | 15
TGTGCCAGCAGCTCCCTGGGGCGGTACCAAGAGACCCAGTACTTC | CASSSLGRYQETQYF | . | TRBJ2-5 | . | TRBV11-1 | 15
TGTGCCAGCAGCTCCGGGGGGCCGTCAGGCGAGCAGTTCTTC | CASSSGGPSGEQFF | once | TRBJ2-1 | . | TRBV7-6 | 14
TGTGCCAGCAGTTTGGGACAGGGGCTGTGGCAGCCCCAGCATTTT | CASSLGQGLWQPQHF | . | TRBJ1-5 | TRBD1 | TRBV6-6 | 15
TGCGCCAGCAGCTTGAGGCTAGCGAACACCGGGGAGCTGTTTTTT | CASSLRLANTGELFF | . | TRBJ2-2 | . | TRBV5-1 | 15
TGTGCCAGCAGTGGACCTATGGGGGGACAGACCCAGTACTTC | CASSGPMGGQTQYF | . | TRBJ2-5 | . | TRBV2 | 14
TGTTCCAGCAGCTTAGGAACCCAGGGTGCTAATGAAAAACTGTTTTTT | CSSSLGTQGANEKLFF | . | TRBJ1-4 | . | TRBV7-9 | 16
TGTGCCAGCAGCTCAGACCGGGAAGCGGACAATCAGCCCCAGCATTTT | CASSSDREADNQPQHF | . | TRBJ1-5 | . | TRBV28 | 16
TGTGCCAGCTCACAACAGGGAATAAGGTCCTACGAGCAGTACTTC | CASSQQGIRSYEQYF | . | TRBJ2-7 | . | TRBV18 | 15
TGTGCCAGCGGTCGAACTGGGACAGGCATGAACACCGGGGAGCTGTTTTTT | CASGRTGTGMNTGELFF | . | TRBJ2-2 | TRBD1 | TRBV27 | 17
TGTGCCAGCAGCTCGGGCAACAGGGGGAACACTGAAGCTTTCTTT | CASSSGNRGNTEAFF | many | TRBJ1-1 | TRBD1 | TRBV9 | 15
TGTGCCAGCAGTGACGGGACTAGCGGGAGTGGTGAGCAGTTCTTC | CASSDGTSGSGEQFF | . | TRBJ2-1 | TRBD2 | TRBV9 | 15
TGTGCCAGCAGCGTACAGGGTAGCTCCTACGAGCAGTACTTC | CASSVQGSSYEQYF | . | TRBJ2-7 | . | TRBV9 | 14
TGTGCCAGCAGCGTAGTCCCCAGCTCCTACGAGCAGTACTTC | CASSVVPSSYEQYF | . | TRBJ2-7 | . | TRBV9 | 14
TGCGCCAGCAGCCAAGCCGAAGGACAGCACCACGTTTACGAGCAGTACTTC | CASSQAEGQHHVYEQYF | . | TRBJ2-7 | . | TRBV4-1 | 17
TGTGCCAGCTCTCCGGGACTAGCGTCGGGAGAGCAGTACTTC | CASSPGLASGEQYF | . | TRBJ2-7 | TRBD2 | TRBV7-9 | 14
TGTGCCACCAGCACAGCCCTAGCGGGGGCCTACAATGAGCAGTTCTTC | CATSTALAGAYNEQFF | . | TRBJ2-1 | TRBD2 | TRBV15 | 16
TGTGCCAGCAGCCCCACAAGGGGAATCTACGAGCAGTACTTC | CASSPTRGIYEQYF | . | TRBJ2-7 | . | TRBV5-6 | 14
TGTGCCAGCAGCTTATCAGGAACCACCTACGAGCAGTACTTC | CASSLSGTTYEQYF | . | TRBJ2-7 | . | TRBV7-9 | 14
TGTGCCAGTAGTTCACAGCTGAACACTGAAGCTTTCTTT | CASSSQLNTEAFF | . | TRBJ1-1 | . | TRBV19 | 13
TGTGCCAGCAGCTTCAGAGGGCGGACTGAAGCTTTCTTT | CASSFRGRTEAFF | few | TRBJ1-1 | . | TRBV5-4 | 13
TGTGCCAGTAGTCTACGTCCGAGCTACGAGCAGTACTTC | CASSLRPSYEQYF | . | TRBJ2-7 | . | TRBV9 | 13
TGTGCCAGCAGTTTATCGCGGTGGTACCTCTATGGCTACACCTTC | CASSLSRWYLYGYTF | . | TRBJ1-2 | . | TRBV27 | 15
TGTGCCAGCAGCTTAGTAGCGACTAGCGGGAGGAACAATGAGCAGTTCTTC | CASSLVATSGRNNEQFF | . | TRBJ2-1 | TRBD2 | TRBV7-2 | 17
TGTGCCAGCAGCCTCCGGAATTCACCCCTCCACTTT | CASSLRNSPLHF | . | TRBJ1-6 | . | TRBV6-5 | 12
TGCGCCAGCAGCCAACCTAGACGGAGTCGATCCTATGGCTACACCTTC | CASSQPRRSRSYGYTF | . | TRBJ1-2 | . | TRBV4-1 | 16
TGTGCTAGCAGCGTGGACTGGCAAGAGACCCAGTACTTC | CASSVDWQETQYF | . | TRBJ2-5 | . | TRBV6-1 | 13
TGTGCCAGTACGATCCCCCTGGGGCAGGGGGCGGATGGCTACACCTTC | CASTIPLGQGADGYTF | . | TRBJ1-2 | TRBD1 | TRBV18 | 16
TGTGCCAGCAGCTTGGGGCGGACCTTTATATACGAGCAGTACTTC | CASSLGRTFIYEQYF | . | TRBJ2-7 | . | TRBV7-2 | 15
TGTGCCAGCAGTGTGGCGGGAGGGGTCGCCGAGCAGTTCTTC | CASSVAGGVAEQFF | . | TRBJ2-1 | TRBD2 | TRBV2 | 14
TGTGCCAGCAGCGTAGAGGGGGGGTCAGGGGAGCAGTTCTTC | CASSVEGGSGEQFF | . | TRBJ2-1 | . | TRBV9 | 14
TGTGCCAGTAAAGCAGCGGGAGGTCCCTACGAGCAGTACTTC | CASKAAGGPYEQYF | . | TRBJ2-7 | TRBD2 | TRBV19 | 14
TGTGCCATCAGTCAGACAGGGGGCGCGGACTATGGCTACACCTTC | CAISQTGGADYGYTF | . | TRBJ1-2 | TRBD1 | TRBV10-3 | 15
TGTGCCAGCATTAGGCAGGAGAACACTGAAGCTTTCTTT | CASIRQENTEAFF | . | TRBJ1-1 | . | TRBV6-5 | 13
TGTGCCAGCAGCCAAGACCGGGGTACCTATGGCTACACCTTC | CASSQDRGTYGYTF | . | TRBJ1-2 | . | TRBV14 | 14
TGTGCCAGCAGTCGATTGGGACAGGGCAACACCGGGGAGCTGTTTTTT | CASSRLGQGNTGELFF | once | TRBJ2-2 | TRBD1 | TRBV6-6 | 16
TGTGCCAGCAGCTTCCCTCGGAGCGGGGGGGATGAGCAGTTCTTC | CASSFPRSGGDEQFF | once | TRBJ2-1 | TRBD2 | TRBV7-9 | 15
TGTGCCAGCAGTACTCTGGACAGGGGATTAGAGACCCAGTACTTC | CASSTLDRGLETQYF | . | TRBJ2-5 | TRBD1 | TRBV27 | 15
TGTGCCAGCAGTGACCCGACAGGAGGAGTGCCAGGCTACACCTTC | CASSDPTGGVPGYTF | . | TRBJ1-2 | . | TRBV6-4 | 15
TGTGCCAGCAGCTTTGCGGCGGGGGTGAACAATGAGCAGTTCTTC | CASSFAAGVNNEQFF | few | TRBJ2-1 | TRBD2 | TRBV5-4 | 15
TGTGCCAGCAAACCGGGACTAGCGGTATCAGATACGCAGTATTTT | CASKPGLAVSDTQYF | . | TRBJ2-3 | TRBD2 | TRBV6-1 | 15
TGTGCCAGCAGCTTAGCCCTTGCGGGGGGGCTGACCGGGGAGCTGTTTTTT | CASSLALAGGLTGELFF | few | TRBJ2-2 | TRBD2 | TRBV7-8 | 17
TGTGCCAGCCGGCGTGGGGGGGACAACTATGGCTACACCTTC | CASRRGGDNYGYTF | . | TRBJ1-2 | . | TRBV13 | 14
TGTGCCAGCAGCGTTGGCGAGGTGTCCTACGAGCAGTACTTC | CASSVGEVSYEQYF | few | TRBJ2-7 | . | TRBV9 | 14
TGCAGCGTTGAGGACAGCTACGAGCAGTACTTC | CSVEDSYEQYF | . | TRBJ2-7 | . | TRBV29-1 | 11